This TCR beta chain derives from a study of memory CD4+ T cells and cytomegalovirus serostatus. As for the study in general: Donors were healthy Belgian adults, several CMV seropositive and 24 seronegative.

Note on this clone: Antigen unknown.

Measured with immunoSEQ multiplex PCR; TCRdb has only the in-frame clones, and not every one. Here the sample spans 48,000 or so clones, 78% being singletons. Study-level findings and limits: Of 164 reported CMV TCRbeta sequences, roughly 70 were found in memory CD4+ repertoires.

The sort gate was single viable CD3+CD4+CD8-CD45RO+ cells for memory CD4+ T cells. CMV serostatus came from serum IgG against pp150, pp28, p38, p52. After thawing, CD4+ T cells were positively selected. The CDR3 covers 16 residues. The germline V gene encodes CDR1 MGHRA and CDR2 YSYEKL. Trimming took off 3 bases at V and 2 bases at J, with 14 bases between the two ends. This sequence was found in an adult in good health and CMV-seronegative. The gene calls are TRBV4-1 and TRBJ1-3, with D possibly matching TRBD1 (6 bases). The sequencing input was memory CD4+ T cells from blood. The CDR3 coding sequence is TGCGCCAGCAGCCAGGACACAGGGACCGCTGGAAACACCATATATTTT. This gives the protein CASSQDTGTAGNTIYF.